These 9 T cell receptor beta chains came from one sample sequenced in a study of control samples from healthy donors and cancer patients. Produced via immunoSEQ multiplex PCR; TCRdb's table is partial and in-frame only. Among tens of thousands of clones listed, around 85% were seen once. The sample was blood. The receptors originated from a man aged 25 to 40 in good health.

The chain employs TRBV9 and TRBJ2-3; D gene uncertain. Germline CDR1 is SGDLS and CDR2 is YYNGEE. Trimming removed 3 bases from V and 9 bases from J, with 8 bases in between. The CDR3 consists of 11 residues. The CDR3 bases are TGTGCCAGCAGCGCCGGCTCCACGCAGTATTTT. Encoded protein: CASSAGSTQYF.

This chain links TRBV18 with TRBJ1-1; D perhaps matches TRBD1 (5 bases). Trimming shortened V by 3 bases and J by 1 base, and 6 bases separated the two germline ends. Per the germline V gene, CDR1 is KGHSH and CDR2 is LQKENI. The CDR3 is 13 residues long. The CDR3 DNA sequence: TGTGCCAGCTCACCGACAGCGAACACTGAAGCTTTCTTT. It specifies CASSPTANTEAFF.

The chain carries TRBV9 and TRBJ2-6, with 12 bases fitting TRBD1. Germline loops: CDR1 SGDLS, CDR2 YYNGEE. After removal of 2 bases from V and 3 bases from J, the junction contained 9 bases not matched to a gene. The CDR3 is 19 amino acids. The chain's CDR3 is CASSVAWDRGRGGANVLTF. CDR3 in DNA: TGTGCCAGCAGCGTTGCCTGGGACAGGGGGCGTGGTGGGGCCAACGTCCTGACTTTC.

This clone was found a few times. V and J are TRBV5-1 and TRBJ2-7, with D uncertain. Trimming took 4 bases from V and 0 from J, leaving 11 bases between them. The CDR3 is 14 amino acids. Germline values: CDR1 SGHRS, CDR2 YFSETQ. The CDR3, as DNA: TGCGCCAGCAGCCAGGACCGTCGCTCCTACGAGCAGTACTTC. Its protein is CASSQDRRSYEQYF.

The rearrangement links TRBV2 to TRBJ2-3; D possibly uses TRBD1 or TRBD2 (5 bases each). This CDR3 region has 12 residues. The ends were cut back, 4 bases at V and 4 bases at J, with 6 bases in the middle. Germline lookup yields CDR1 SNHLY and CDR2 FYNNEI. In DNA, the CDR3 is TGTGCCAGCAGTGGGGACCCAGATACGCAGTATTTT. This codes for CASSGDPDTQYF.

CDR3 sequence: CASSLDGADQPQHF. DNA for the CDR3: TGTGCCAGCAGCTTAGATGGGGCCGATCAGCCCCAGCATTTT. The chain links TRBV7-9 to TRBJ1-5; tentative D call: TRBD1 (5 bases). The CDR3 runs 14 residues. V was trimmed by 1 base and J by 5 bases, leaving 9 bases between them. Germline V gene data show CDR1 as SEHNR and CDR2 as FQNEAQ (reference sequence).

For the CDR3, the DNA is TGTGCCAGCAGCTCCTCTTACGTCGAGCAGTACTTC. The encoded protein is CASSSSYVEQYF. V gene TRBV5-6 combines with J gene TRBJ2-7; no reliable D call. V lost 3 bases and J lost 6, with 10 bases in between. The CDR3 sequence is 12 residues long. CDR1 SGHDT and CDR2 YYEEEE come from the germline V gene.

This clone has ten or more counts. CDR3 loop: CSASKNLETQYF. DNA for the CDR3: TGCAGTGCTAGTAAAAATTTAGAGACCCAGTACTTC. The rearrangement joins TRBV20-1 to TRBJ2-5; D unresolved. Per the germline V gene, CDR1 is DFQATT and CDR2 is SNEGSKA (reference sequence). CDR3 length: 12 residues. V was cut by 3 bases and J by 4 bases, with 9 bases left in between.

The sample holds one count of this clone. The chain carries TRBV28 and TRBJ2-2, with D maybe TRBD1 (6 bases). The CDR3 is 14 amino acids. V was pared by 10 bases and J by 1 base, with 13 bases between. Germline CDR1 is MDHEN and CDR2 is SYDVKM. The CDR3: CATLTGLNTGELFF. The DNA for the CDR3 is TGTGCCACACTGACAGGTCTGAACACCGGGGAGCTGTTTTTT. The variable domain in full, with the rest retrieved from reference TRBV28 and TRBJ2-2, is DVKVTQSSRYLVKRTGEKVFLECVQDMDHENMFWYRQDPGLGLRLIYFSYDVKMKEKGDIPEGYSVSREKKERFSLILESASTNQTSMYLCATLTGLNTGELFFGEGSRLTVL.